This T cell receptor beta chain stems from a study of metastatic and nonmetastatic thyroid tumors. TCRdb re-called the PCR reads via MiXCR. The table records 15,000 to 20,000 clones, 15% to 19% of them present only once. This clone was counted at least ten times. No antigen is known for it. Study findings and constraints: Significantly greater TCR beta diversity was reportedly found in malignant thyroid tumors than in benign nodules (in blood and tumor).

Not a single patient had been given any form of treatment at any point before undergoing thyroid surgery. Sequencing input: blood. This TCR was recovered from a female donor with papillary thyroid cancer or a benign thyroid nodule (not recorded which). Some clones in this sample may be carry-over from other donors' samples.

The CDR3 is CSVTPHRESRETQYF. The CDR3 coding sequence is TGCAGCGTGACCCCCCACAGGGAGTCGAGAGAGACCCAGTACTTC. The chain couples TRBV29-1 to TRBJ2-5, with D possibly matching TRBD1 (6 bases). Germline V gene data show CDR1 as SQVTM and CDR2 as ANQGSEA. The CDR3 spans 15 residues. Deletions cut 6 bases from V and 4 bases from J, with 21 bases between.